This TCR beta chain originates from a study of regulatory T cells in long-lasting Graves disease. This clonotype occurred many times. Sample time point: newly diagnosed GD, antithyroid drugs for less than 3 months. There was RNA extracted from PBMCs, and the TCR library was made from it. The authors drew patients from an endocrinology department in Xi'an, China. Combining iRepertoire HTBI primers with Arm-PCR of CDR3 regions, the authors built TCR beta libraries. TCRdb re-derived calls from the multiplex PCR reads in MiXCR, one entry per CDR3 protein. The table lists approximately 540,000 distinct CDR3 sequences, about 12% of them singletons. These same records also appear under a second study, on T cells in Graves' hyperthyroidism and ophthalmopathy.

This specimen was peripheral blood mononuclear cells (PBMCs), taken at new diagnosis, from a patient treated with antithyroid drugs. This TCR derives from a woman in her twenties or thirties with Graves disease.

In nucleotides, the CDR3 is TGTGCCAGCAGTGAATCCACATCTAATGAAAAACTGTTTTTT. Protein: CASSESTSNEKLFF. This chain links TRBV2 with TRBJ1-4, with D uncertain. Germline values: CDR1 SNHLY, CDR2 FYNNEI. The V and J ends lost 2 bases and 3 bases respectively, with 7 bases between them. The CDR3 loop spans 14 amino acids.